The 20 T cell receptor beta chains listed next were all sequenced from one sample in a study of CD8+ T cells in alopecia areata. Extraction and reverse transcription of RNA yielded cDNA as the sequencing template. The repertoire was sequenced with immunoSEQ multiplex PCR; TCRdb's copy has only in-frame clones and lacks some. The table lists more than 150,000 clones, 50% to 60% of them singletons. Sample treatment: oral pan-JAK inhibitor, 5-10 mg twice daily. Sequencing used CD4+ T cells sorted from blood, obtained at week 4, from a patient treated with tofacitinib. The origin of the receptors is a human donor with alopecia areata.

This chain joins TRBV2 and TRBJ2-3; TRBD1 agrees at 7 bases. V was pared by 7 bases and J by 2 bases, with 9 bases of the junction left unmatched. Germline CDR1 is SNHLY and CDR2 is FYNNEI. This CDR3 is built from 15 residues. For the CDR3, the DNA is TGTGCCAGCAAGCAGACAGGGATATTCACAGATACGCAGTATTTT. Protein sequence: CASKQTGIFTDTQYF.

This clone was detected a few times. This rearrangement joins TRBV4-3 to TRBJ1-6; D unclear. Germline CDR1 LGHNA, CDR2 YSLEER. V was pared by 0 bases and J by 7 bases, with 7 bases between. The CDR3 has 14 residues. The CDR3: CASSQDTQNSPLHF. CDR3 DNA sequence: TGCGCCAGCAGCCAAGACACGCAAAATTCACCCCTCCACTTT.

This clone appeared many times. The rearrangement links TRBV5-1 to TRBJ1-2; tentative D call: TRBD1 (6 bases). V was trimmed by 2 bases and J by 4 bases, leaving 12 bases between them. Germline V lookup: CDR1 SGHRS, CDR2 YFSETQ. The CDR3 contains 14 residues. In nucleotides, the CDR3 is TGCGCCAGCAGCTTAACACAGGGTCCCTATGGCTACACCTTC. Encoded protein: CASSLTQGPYGYTF.

This chain links TRBV5-4 with TRBJ2-7; TRBD1 aligns across 10 bases. Germline assignment: CDR1 SGHNT and CDR2 YYREEE (reference sequence). This CDR3 has 16 residues. J lost 7 bases, V lost 4 bases, and 14 bases had no gene match. The CDR3 is CASSPMGGQGTREQYF. The DNA of the CDR3 is TGTGCCAGCAGCCCCATGGGGGGACAGGGGACGAGAGAGCAGTACTTC.

J is TRBJ2-3 and V is TRBV28, with TRBD2 matching over 14 bases. The CDR3 is 16 residues long. The germline CDR1 and CDR2 sequences are MDHEN and SYDVKM. V trimming: 5 bases; J trimming: 0 bases; junction bases outside the gene matches: 1. CDR3 in DNA: TGTGCCAGCAGTCGGACTAGCGGGGGGAGCACAGATACGCAGTATTTT. Translated, it gives CASSRTSGGSTDTQYF.

The chain couples TRBV4-3 to TRBJ1-2; the match to TRBD1 covers 8 bases. The CDR3 spans 13 residues. Germline V gives CDR1 LGHNA, CDR2 YSLEER. The V gene end was trimmed by 4 bases and the J gene end by 8 bases; junction bases not matched to a gene: 6. The CDR3 region is CASSLQTGEGYTF. The CDR3 DNA reads TGCGCCAGCAGCCTACAGACAGGGGAAGGCTACACCTTC.

The J gene is TRBJ2-2, the V gene TRBV29-1; no firm D call. Germline V gives CDR1 SQVTM, CDR2 ANQGSEA. V was trimmed by 4 bases and J by 6 bases, leaving 6 bases between them. The CDR3 consists of 11 residues. The CDR3 region is CSVVVPGELFF. CDR3 in DNA: TGCAGCGTTGTCGTCCCCGGGGAGCTGTTTTTT.

The rearrangement joins TRBV28 to TRBJ1-1; tentative D call: TRBD1 (5 bases). V gave up 8 bases and J gave up 4 bases, with 17 bases separating them. The germline CDR1 and CDR2 sequences are MDHEN and SYDVKM. The CDR3 is 14 amino acids. In nucleotides, the CDR3 is TGTGCCAGCCGAGTCGTGCAGGGTCGCACTGAAGCTTTCTTT. It codes for CASRVVQGRTEAFF.

The CDR3, as DNA: TGTGCCAGCTCACCAAGTTCCGATGCGACCCAGTACTTC. Translated: CASSPSSDATQYF. The V gene is TRBV18, the J gene TRBJ2-5; D not certain. The CDR3 is 13 residues long. V gave up 2 bases and J gave up 7 bases, with 11 bases separating them. Germline values: CDR1 KGHSH, CDR2 LQKENI. The whole variable domain, remainder taken from reference TRBV18 and TRBJ2-5, is NAGVMQNPRHLVRRRGQEARLRCSPMKGHSHVYWYRQLPEEGLKFMVYLQKENIIDESGMPKERFSAEFPKEGPSILRIQQVVRGDSAAYFCASSPSSDATQYFGPGTRLLVL.

This clone has just a few counts. The J gene is TRBJ2-3, the V gene TRBV29-1; TRBD2 matches at 9 bases. V shed 7 bases, J shed 5 bases, and the junction held 7 bases outside the gene matches. The CDR3 covers 13 residues. Germline V lookup: CDR1 SQVTM, CDR2 ANQGSEA. The CDR3 DNA follows: TGCAGCGGAAAAGGACTAGCGAGAGATACGCAGTATTTT. Its protein product is CSGKGLARDTQYF.

This clone occurred once. V and J are TRBV5-1 and TRBJ2-3, with 8 nucleotides matching TRBD1. CDR3 length: 16 residues. The V segment lost 0 bases and the J segment 0 bases; nucleotides outside the gene matches: 3. Germline V gene data show CDR1 as SGHRS and CDR2 as YFSETQ. The CDR3: CASSLGQGTSTDTQYF. DNA of the CDR3: TGCGCCAGCAGCTTGGGACAGGGGACGAGCACAGATACGCAGTATTTT.

The gene calls are TRBV29-1 and TRBJ1-2, with D possibly matching TRBD1 (5 bases). Germline CDR1 reads SQVTM; CDR2 reads ANQGSEA. The CDR3 contains 12 residues. Trimming shortened V by 6 bases and J by 5 bases, and 13 bases separated the two germline ends. The CDR3 protein is CSVPDRQYGYTF. The DNA for the CDR3 is TGCAGCGTGCCCGATCGACAGTATGGCTACACCTTC.

The chain joins TRBV15 to TRBJ1-3, with D perhaps TRBD1 (5 bases). Germline V lookup: CDR1 LNHNV, CDR2 YYDKDF (reference sequence). This CDR3 contains 18 residues. V gave up 0 bases and J gave up 0 bases, with 15 bases separating them. CDR3 nucleotide sequence: TGTGCCACCAGCAGAGATTTTTCCAGGGCCGCCTCTGGAAACACCATATATTTT. Protein: CATSRDFSRAASGNTIYF.

This clone showed up just once. The chain carries TRBV30 and TRBJ2-7, with 9 bases fitting TRBD1. CDR1 is GTSNPN and CDR2 is SVGIG in the germline V gene (reference sequence). V was clipped by 2 bases and J by 9 bases; unmatched bases: 8. CDR3 size: 13 residues. The CDR3 loop is CAWSTLGTGMQYF. CDR3 in DNA: TGTGCCTGGAGTACCCTCGGGACAGGGATGCAGTACTTC.

The chain carries TRBV15 and TRBJ2-1; D unclear. Trimming shortened V by 0 bases and J by 4 bases, and 10 bases separated the two germline ends. Germline loops: CDR1 LNHNV, CDR2 YYDKDF (reference sequence). This CDR3 has 15 amino acids. The CDR3 bases are TGTGCCACCAGCAGAGATCTCCGGGCGTACAATGAGCAGTTCTTC. It translates to CATSRDLRAYNEQFF. The full variable domain, rest sourced from reference TRBV15 and TRBJ2-1, is DAMVIQNPRYQVTQFGKPVTLSCSQTLNHNVMYWYQQKSSQAPKLLFHYYDKDFNNEADTPDNFQSRRPNTSFCFLDIRSPGLGDTAMYLCATSRDLRAYNEQFFGPGTRLTVL.

This chain connects TRBV14 to TRBJ2-5, with D hard to call. Trimming stripped 0 bases from V and 5 bases from J, with 7 bases between. This CDR3 spans 13 amino acids. CDR1 SGHDN and CDR2 FVKESK come from the germline V gene. CDR3 nucleotide sequence: TGTGCCAGCAGCCAAGAATGGCGGGAGACCCAGTACTTC. It encodes CASSQEWRETQYF.

J is TRBJ2-3 and V is TRBV2; tentatively, D is TRBD1 or TRBD2 (6 bases each). The CDR3 consists of 13 residues. The germline CDR1 and CDR2 sequences are SNHLY and FYNNEI. The V end lost 8 bases, the J end lost 8 bases, and 17 bases lay between the germline ends. DNA for the CDR3: TGTGCCAGCCGCCCAGGTGGAGGGGGTACGCAGTATTTT. It specifies CASRPGGGGTQYF.

This clone has just a few counts. The gene calls are TRBV28 and TRBJ2-6, with D perhaps being TRBD1 or TRBD2 (6 bases each). Trimming shortened V by 6 bases and J by 4 bases, and 13 bases separated the two germline ends. The germline CDR1 and CDR2 sequences are MDHEN and SYDVKM. The CDR3 covers 15 residues. The CDR3 reads CASREGGEGANVLTF. The CDR3 DNA reads as TGTGCCAGCAGAGAGGGGGGTGAAGGGGCCAACGTCCTGACTTTC.

The chain couples TRBV30 to TRBJ2-7; the D gene could be TRBD1 or TRBD2 (6 bases each). CDR1 and CDR2 (germline): GTSNPN, SVGIG (reference sequence). CDR3 size: 13 residues. Trimming removed 3 bases at V and 7 bases at J, with 16 bases between. The DNA for the CDR3 is TGTGCCTGGAGCGAGGGACAACGGGGGGAGCAGTACTTC. This gives the protein CAWSEGQRGEQYF.

The CDR3 loop is CASSLALDSNTNSPLHF. CDR3 DNA sequence: TGCGCCAGCAGCTTGGCCTTGGACAGCAACACAAATTCACCCCTCCACTTT. The V and J genes are TRBV5-1 and TRBJ1-6, with D possibly being TRBD1 (6 bases). Germline loops: CDR1 SGHRS, CDR2 YFSETQ. V lost 0 bases and J 7 bases, leaving 17 bases between the germline ends. This CDR3 has 17 residues.